One sample yielded the 16 T cell receptor beta chains listed below, sequenced in a study of T cell changes during pregnancy in multiple sclerosis. The repertoire was sequenced with immunoSEQ multiplex PCR; TCRdb's copy has only in-frame clones and lacks some. Here the sample spans 70,000 to 85,000 clones, just over 90% being singletons. This material consisted of peripheral blood, taken before pregnancy. The receptor source for this set is a female donor with multiple sclerosis, enrolled in a pregnancy study.

The rearrangement links TRBV4-1 to TRBJ2-1; TRBD2 matches at 7 bases. The V gene's germline CDR1 is MGHRA and CDR2 YSYEKL. The CDR3 extends over 14 amino acids. V gave up 1 base and J gave up 8 bases; unmatched junction bases: 5. CDR3 residues: CASSQVWGGDEQFF. CDR3 coding DNA: TGCGCCAGCAGCCAAGTTTGGGGGGGGGATGAGCAGTTCTTC.

This CDR3 is CASSPDRGREQYF. The DNA of the CDR3 is TGCGCCAGCAGCCCGGACAGGGGGCGCGAGCAGTACTTC. The chain employs TRBV5-1 and TRBJ2-7, with TRBD1 matching 11 bases. Germline V lookup: CDR1 SGHRS, CDR2 YFSETQ. After removal of 4 bases from V and 6 bases from J, the junction contained 3 bases not matched to a gene. The length of the CDR3 is 13 residues.

This chain joins TRBV7-3 and TRBJ2-7; 11 nucleotides agree with TRBD1. This CDR3 spans 15 amino acids. J lost 2 bases, V lost 2 bases, and 2 bases had no gene match. Germline CDR1 and CDR2: SGHTA and FQGTGA. CDR3 residues: CASSLSGQGAYEQYF. In DNA, the CDR3 is TGTGCCAGCAGCTTATCGGGACAGGGGGCCTACGAGCAGTACTTC.

The chain joins TRBV18 to TRBJ2-6; possible D gene TRBD1, 5 bases. The V gene's germline CDR1 is KGHSH and CDR2 LQKENI. Trimming took 6 bases from V and 3 from J, leaving 15 bases between them. CDR3 size: 16 residues. This CDR3 is CASSPGRAGGANVLTF. In DNA, the CDR3 is TGTGCCAGCTCTCCCGGCAGGGCAGGTGGGGCCAACGTCCTGACTTTC.

This clone was seen once. The V and J genes are TRBV5-1 and TRBJ2-1; D is unclear. This CDR3 is 15 amino acids long. Per germline, CDR1 SGHRS and CDR2 YFSETQ. Trimming left V 4 bases short and J 2 bases short, with 13 bases between. Written as DNA, the CDR3 is TGCGCCAGCAGCCCACTTGAACGTACCTACAATGAGCAGTTCTTC. This encodes CASSPLERTYNEQFF.

The chain uses TRBV6-1 and TRBJ2-7; 7 bases line up with TRBD1. Losses at the gene ends were 6 bases for V and 2 bases for J; bases not matched to a gene: 10. Germline lookup yields CDR1 MNHNS and CDR2 SASEGT. This CDR3 contains 15 residues. CDR3 loop: CASRAGTALPYEQYF. CDR3 coding DNA: TGTGCCAGCAGGGCCGGGACAGCCTTACCCTACGAGCAGTACTTC.

The rearrangement links TRBV4-2 to TRBJ2-3; TRBD2 matches 9 bases. The J segment lost 1 base and the V segment lost 4 bases, leaving 3 bases of the junction unmatched. In germline, CDR1 is LGHNA, CDR2 YNFKEQ. This CDR3 comprises 15 residues. This chain's CDR3 is CASSPASGGTDTQYF. The CDR3, as DNA: TGTGCCAGCAGCCCTGCTAGCGGGGGCACAGATACGCAGTATTTT.

Only one count was recorded for this clone. The chain has TRBV5-6 and TRBJ2-3; a weak D match, TRBD2 (6 bases). This CDR3 is 18 amino acids long. The ends were cut back, 2 bases at V and 3 bases at J, with 22 bases in the middle. The germline CDR1 and CDR2 sequences are SGHDT and YYEEEE. The CDR3 nucleotides are TGTGCCAGCAGCTTCCTTACCCAATCGGGAGTTGGAACAGATACGCAGTATTTT. Its protein is CASSFLTQSGVGTDTQYF.

The chain couples TRBV11-3 to TRBJ1-1, with 10 positions matching TRBD1. CDR3 length equals 14 residues. Trimming at V came to 5 bases and at J to 5 bases, leaving 5 bases not matched to a gene. The germline CDR1 and CDR2 sequences are SGHNT and YENEEA. The DNA for the CDR3 is TGTGCCAGCAGCCGGGGACAGGGGTGGACTGAAGCTTTCTTT. It specifies CASSRGQGWTEAFF.

The chain is built from TRBV10-3 and TRBJ2-2; 11 bases agree with TRBD2. The V segment lost 6 bases and the J segment 3 bases; nucleotides outside the gene matches: 3. The CDR3 sequence is 15 residues long. Per the germline V gene, CDR1 is ENHRY and CDR2 is SYGVKD. CDR3 coding DNA: TGTGCCATCAGGCCGGGACTAGCGGACACCGGGGAGCTGTTTTTT. The encoded protein is CAIRPGLADTGELFF.

The chain couples TRBV9 to TRBJ1-2, with D perhaps TRBD1 (6 bases). Trimming removed 2 bases at V and 2 bases at J, with 16 bases between. The CDR3 spans 16 residues. Germline CDR1 SGDLS, CDR2 YYNGEE. For the CDR3, the DNA is TGTGCCAGCAGCGTCGCTCGGGACATTTCCAACTATGGCTACACCTTC. Protein sequence: CASSVARDISNYGYTF. The variable domain in full, completed from reference TRBV9 and TRBJ1-2, reads DSGVTQTPKHLITATGQRVTLRCSPRSGDLSVYWYQQSLDQGLQFLIQYYNGEERAKGNILERFSAQQFPDLHSELNLSSLELGDSALYFCASSVARDISNYGYTFGSGTRLTVV.

The J gene is TRBJ2-3, the V gene TRBV6-4; D gene unclear. V was pared by 6 bases and J by 0 bases, with 10 bases between. Germline V gives CDR1 MRHNA, CDR2 SNTAGT. The CDR3 loop spans 14 amino acids. The CDR3: CASSPWPSTDTQYF. CDR3 coding DNA: TGTGCCAGCAGCCCGTGGCCTAGCACAGATACGCAGTATTTT.

CDR3 region: CASSRDRGMETQYF. In nucleotides, the CDR3 is TGTGCCAGCAGTAGGGACAGGGGGATGGAGACCCAGTACTTC. The V call is TRBV11-3, the J call TRBJ2-5, with 11 bases fitting TRBD1. The V segment lost 6 bases and the J segment 5 bases; nucleotides outside the gene matches: 5. This CDR3 contains 14 residues. CDR1 is SGHNT and CDR2 is YENEEA in the germline V gene.

The chain uses TRBV7-3 and TRBJ1-4; D remains unclear. CDR1 is SGHTA and CDR2 is FQGTGA in the germline V gene. The V and J ends lost 5 bases and 8 bases respectively, with 12 bases between them. This CDR3 spans 13 amino acids. The CDR3 DNA reads as TGTGCCAGCAGCCTACTAAGTGGGGAAAAACTGTTTTTT. It translates to CASSLLSGEKLFF.

V is TRBV29-1 and J is TRBJ2-3, with a weak D call TRBD2 (6 bases). V dropped 6 bases and J dropped 11 bases, with 18 bases sitting between them. From germline, CDR1 is SQVTM and CDR2 ANQGSEA. CDR3 length equals 12 residues. CDR3 bases: TGCAGCGTCTCGAGGGGCCCGGGGGAGCAGTATTTT. This codes for CSVSRGPGEQYF.

CDR3 amino acids: CASSQVGGSGEAFF. The DNA of the CDR3 is TGCGCCAGCAGCCAAGTCGGAGGGAGCGGTGAAGCTTTCTTT. This rearrangement joins TRBV4-1 to TRBJ1-1; D gene uncertain. Trimming shortened V by 1 base and J by 7 bases, and 13 bases separated the two germline ends. The germline CDR1 and CDR2 sequences are MGHRA and YSYEKL. This CDR3 has 14 residues.